This T cell receptor (beta chain) was retrieved from a study of human T cells and chemical hapten exposure. This clonotype was seen many times. TCRdb reprocessed the RACE reads with MiXCR, giving one entry per CDR3 protein. The sample records about 120,000 distinct CDR3 sequences, about 12% being singletons. The time point: patch test 1, 2 weeks after DPC sensitization. The treatment is: therapeutic diphenylcyclopropenone sensitization with weekly scalp DPC. The length of the CDR3 is 13 residues. The germline V gene has CDR1 SGHRS and CDR2 YFSETQ. V gave up 3 bases and J gave up 7 bases, with 11 bases separating them.

This sequence joins TRBV5-1 and TRBJ2-1; D assignment may be TRBD1 or TRBD2 (5 bases each). Sequences were derived from whole blood, sampled in connection with sensitization to the hapten diphenylcyclopropenone (DPC). This sequence was found in a woman aged 45-59 years with alopecia areata. Some clones in this sample may be carry-over from other donors' samples. The CDR3 DNA reads as TGCGCCAGCAGCTCCGGGGCAGGAAATGAGCAGTTCTTC. It encodes CASSSGAGNEQFF.